This is a list of T cell receptor beta chains from one sample in a study of PD-1 blockade in classical Hodgkin lymphoma. TCRdb keeps only in-frame clones here, not all; method: immunoSEQ multiplex PCR. The table includes some 8,000 clones, about 86% detected once. Sequenced material: CD8+ T cells from blood, taken at baseline. These receptors were taken from a human donor with classical Hodgkin lymphoma. Both conserved end residues are part of each CDR3. The D gene is left open where the match is weak. A clone size is listed for some rows: how often the clone was seen (once, few, many), or a class if it is expanded.

d_gene,j_gene,abundance,v_gene,CDR3aa,CDR3nt
TRBD2,TRBJ2-1,NA,TRBV9,CASSEIAGGSLNNEQFF,TGTGCCAGCAGCGAGATAGCGGGAGGGTCTTTGAACAATGAGCAGTTCTTC
TRBD1,TRBJ2-3,NA,TRBV9,CASSATTGGATDTQYF,TGTGCCAGCAGCGCGACCACAGGGGGCGCGACAGATACGCAGTATTTT
NA,TRBJ1-5,NA,TRBV5-5,CASSLNNYSNQPQHF,TGTGCCAGCAGCTTGAACAACTATAGCAATCAGCCCCAGCATTTT
TRBD1,TRBJ2-7,once,TRBV4-1,CASSQDWRQGFDEQYF,TGCGCCAGCAGCCAAGATTGGAGACAGGGTTTCGACGAGCAGTACTTC
NA,TRBJ2-1,NA,TRBV7-8,CASSFNSVSYNEQFF,TGTGCCAGCAGCTTTAACAGCGTCTCCTACAATGAGCAGTTCTTC
NA,TRBJ2-4,NA,TRBV5-1,CASSLEWAGKNIQYF,TGCGCCAGCAGCTTGGAGTGGGCAGGGAAAAACATTCAGTACTTC
NA,TRBJ2-3,once,TRBV5-6,CASSLAPSTDTQYF,TGTGCCAGCAGCTTGGCCCCTAGCACAGATACGCAGTATTTT
NA,TRBJ2-1,NA,TRBV4-2,CASSQESSALEQFF,TGTGCCAGCAGCCAAGAGTCTAGCGCTCTTGAGCAGTTCTTC
NA,TRBJ2-1,NA,TRBV7-8,CASSLGDNEQFF,TGTGCCAGCAGCTTAGGAGACAATGAGCAGTTCTTC
TRBD1,TRBJ1-5,NA,TRBV11-2,CASSLQGEGQPQHF,TGTGCCAGCAGCTTGCAGGGGGAGGGTCAGCCCCAGCATTTT
TRBD1,TRBJ2-7,medium-sized,TRBV18,CASSRTGTQTEQYF,TGTGCCAGCTCAAGGACAGGGACCCAGACGGAGCAGTACTTC
NA,TRBJ2-7,NA,TRBV6-5,CASSTGGFEQYF,TGTGCCAGCAGTACAGGTGGTTTCGAGCAGTACTTC
TRBD2,TRBJ2-1,NA,TRBV7-6,CASSLGLAGVNEQFF,TGTGCCAGCAGCCTGGGACTAGCGGGAGTCAATGAGCAGTTCTTC
TRBD2,TRBJ2-2,NA,TRBV5-6,CASSLKTSGGTGKLFF,TGTGCCAGCAGCCTCAAGACTAGCGGGGGTACCGGGAAGCTGTTTTTT
TRBD2,TRBJ2-7,NA,TRBV7-9,CASSPPRSGGIYEQYF,TGTGCCAGCAGCCCCCCCCGTAGCGGGGGGATATACGAGCAGTACTTC
TRBD2,TRBJ2-3,once,TRBV4-1,CASSPNRLSGEGTDTQYF,TGCGCCAGCAGCCCAAATCGCCTTAGCGGGGAAGGCACAGATACGCAGTATTTT
NA,TRBJ2-7,NA,TRBV6-1,CASSKREVEQYF,TGTGCCAGCAGTAAAAGGGAGGTCGAGCAGTACTTC
NA,TRBJ2-7,once,TRBV29-1,CSVAGMDFNPYEQYF,TGCAGCGTAGCGGGCATGGACTTCAATCCCTACGAGCAGTACTTC
NA,TRBJ2-1,NA,TRBV11-2,CASSIVSSYNEQFF,TGTGCCAGCAGCATCGTCAGCTCCTACAATGAGCAGTTCTTC
NA,TRBJ2-1,NA,TRBV20-1,CSARNNEQFF,TGCAGTGCTAGGAACAATGAGCAGTTCTTC
TRBD1,TRBJ1-2,NA,TRBV5-4,CASSLGQGAFDGYTF,TGTGCCAGCAGCTTGGGACAGGGGGCGTTTGATGGCTACACCTTC
TRBD2,TRBJ2-5,NA,TRBV19,CASSPHPGLAGSETQYF,TGTGCCAGTAGTCCGCACCCGGGACTAGCGGGATCAGAGACCCAGTACTTC
NA,TRBJ1-5,once,TRBV10-1,CASTNPRVQPQHF,TGCGCCAGCACCAACCCGAGGGTCCAGCCCCAGCATTTT
NA,TRBJ2-7,NA,TRBV6-5,CASSYAPGRSYEQYF,TGTGCCAGCAGTTATGCCCCGGGGAGATCCTACGAGCAGTACTTC
NA,TRBJ2-1,NA,TRBV7-9,CASSLAVGSEFEQFF,TGTGCCAGCAGCTTAGCGGTGGGAAGTGAGTTTGAGCAGTTCTTC
NA,TRBJ2-3,NA,TRBV29-1,CSVRRDTQYF,TGCAGCGTACGGAGGGATACGCAGTATTTT
TRBD2,TRBJ2-7,NA,TRBV27,CASGGDSGILGEQYF,TGTGCCAGCGGGGGGGATAGCGGGATCCTCGGCGAGCAGTACTTC
TRBD2,TRBJ2-7,once,TRBV6-1,CASSELAGLSYEQYF,TGTGCCAGCAGTGAGCTAGCGGGGTTATCCTACGAGCAGTACTTC
TRBD1,TRBJ2-7,NA,TRBV19,CASSWDRSTIEQYF,TGTGCCAGTAGTTGGGACAGGTCAACCATCGAGCAGTACTTC
NA,TRBJ2-5,NA,TRBV28,CASSFTGAQETQYF,TGTGCCAGCAGTTTCACCGGGGCTCAAGAGACCCAGTACTTC
NA,TRBJ2-1,NA,TRBV7-6,CASSLAFERAYNEQFF,TGTGCCAGCAGCTTAGCGTTTGAGCGGGCCTACAATGAGCAGTTCTTC
TRBD2,TRBJ2-2,NA,TRBV19,CASSSPSSGLATTGELFF,TGTGCCAGTAGTTCCCCATCTTCGGGACTAGCCACCACCGGGGAGCTGTTTTTT
TRBD2,TRBJ2-1,NA,TRBV2,CASSEGTSGLSSYNEQFF,TGTGCCAGCAGTGAAGGGACTAGCGGGCTGAGCTCCTACAATGAGCAGTTCTTC
TRBD1,TRBJ1-5,NA,TRBV28,CASSSRQGAVQPQHF,TGTGCCAGCAGTAGCCGCCAGGGGGCGGTGCAGCCCCAGCATTTT
NA,TRBJ2-2,NA,TRBV27,CASSSGPFGELFF,TGTGCCAGCAGTTCGGGACCTTTCGGGGAGCTGTTTTTT
NA,TRBJ1-2,NA,TRBV5-8,CASFVDGYTF,TGTGCCAGCTTTGTGGATGGCTACACCTTC
TRBD1,TRBJ1-2,NA,TRBV27,CASSLAGTAFYGYTF,TGTGCCAGCAGTCTAGCCGGGACAGCTTTCTATGGCTACACCTTC
NA,TRBJ2-2,NA,TRBV6-6,CASSLGNTGELFF,TGTGCCAGCAGTTTGGGTAACACCGGGGAGCTGTTTTTT
NA,TRBJ2-1,NA,TRBV23-1,CASSQGFWNSYNEQFF,TGCGCCAGCAGTCAAGGTTTTTGGAATTCCTACAATGAGCAGTTCTTC